This T cell receptor (beta chain) is drawn from a study of breast tumors, draining lymph nodes, adjacent tissues. Broader study findings: Compared with lymph nodes, tumors were less diverse; compared with nontumor tissue, more.

At least ten counts were recorded for this clonotype. Its antigen is as yet unknown. In TCRdb, the multiplex PCR reads were re-called with MiXCR into one record per CDR3 protein. The table includes 45,000 or so distinct CDR3 sequences, approximately 22% detected once. CDR1 is SGHRS and CDR2 is YFSETQ in the germline V gene. The length of the CDR3 is 15 residues. After removal of 4 bases from V and 1 base from J, the junction contained 7 bases not matched to a gene. The sequence derives from a female donor with breast cancer. Some clones in this sample may be carry-over from other donors' samples. The sample was breast tumor tissue. This chain joins TRBV5-1 and TRBJ2-5; 7 bases line up with TRBD1. For the CDR3, the DNA is TGCGCCAGCAGCACGACAGGGTTTGGCCAAGAGACCCAGTACTTC. Its translation: CASSTTGFGQETQYF.